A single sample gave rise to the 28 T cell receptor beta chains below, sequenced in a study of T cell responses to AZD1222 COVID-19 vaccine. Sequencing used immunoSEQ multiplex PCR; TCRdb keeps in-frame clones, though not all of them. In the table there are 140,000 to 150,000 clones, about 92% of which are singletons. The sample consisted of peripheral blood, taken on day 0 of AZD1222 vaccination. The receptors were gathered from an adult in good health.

The CDR3 bases are TGTGCCACTGGCGAGGGGGGTTACTCTGGAAACACCATATATTTT. Protein: CATGEGGYSGNTIYF. This sequence joins TRBV10-3 and TRBJ1-3; a weak D match, TRBD1 (6 bases). The CDR3 runs to 15 residues. Germline V lookup: CDR1 ENHRY, CDR2 SYGVKD. The germline V and J ends were trimmed by 10 bases and 0 bases, with 16 bases remaining between them.

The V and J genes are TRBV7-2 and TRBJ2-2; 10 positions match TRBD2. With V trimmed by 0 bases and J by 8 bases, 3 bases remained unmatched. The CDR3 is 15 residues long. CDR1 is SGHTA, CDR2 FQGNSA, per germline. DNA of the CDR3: TGTGCCAGCAGCTTAGCGACGACTAGCGGGGGGGAGCTGTTTTTT. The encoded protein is CASSLATTSGGELFF.

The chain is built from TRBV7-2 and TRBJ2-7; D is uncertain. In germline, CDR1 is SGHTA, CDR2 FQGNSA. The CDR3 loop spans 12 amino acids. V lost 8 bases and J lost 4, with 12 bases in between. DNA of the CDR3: TGTGCCAGCGGCTCTAATCCTTACGAGCAGTACTTC. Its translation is CASGSNPYEQYF. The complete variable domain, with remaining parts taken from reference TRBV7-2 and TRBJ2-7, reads GAGVSQSPSNKVTEKGKDVELRCDPISGHTALYWYRQSLGQGLEFLIYFQGNSAPDKSGLPSDRFSAERTGGSVSTLTIQRTQQEDSAVYLCASGSNPYEQYFGPGTRLTVT.

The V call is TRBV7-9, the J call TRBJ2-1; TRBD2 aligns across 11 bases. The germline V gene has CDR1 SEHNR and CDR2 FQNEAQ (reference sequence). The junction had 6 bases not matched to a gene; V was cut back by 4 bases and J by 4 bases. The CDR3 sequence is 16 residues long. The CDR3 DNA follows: TGTGCCAGCAGCTCCCTAGCGGGGGGTTTGTACAATGAGCAGTTCTTC. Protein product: CASSSLAGGLYNEQFF.

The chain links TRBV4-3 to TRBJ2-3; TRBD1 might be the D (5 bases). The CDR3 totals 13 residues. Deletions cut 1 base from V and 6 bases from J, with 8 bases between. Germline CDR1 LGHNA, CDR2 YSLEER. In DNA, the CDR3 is TGCGCCAGCAGCCAAGCCCAGGGTGATACGCAGTATTTT. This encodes CASSQAQGDTQYF.

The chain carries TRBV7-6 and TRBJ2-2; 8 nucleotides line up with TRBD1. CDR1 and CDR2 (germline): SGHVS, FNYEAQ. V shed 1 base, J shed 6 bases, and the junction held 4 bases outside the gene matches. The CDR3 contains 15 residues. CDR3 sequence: CASSLGQGASGELFF. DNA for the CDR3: TGTGCCAGCAGCTTAGGGCAGGGGGCGTCCGGGGAGCTGTTTTTT.

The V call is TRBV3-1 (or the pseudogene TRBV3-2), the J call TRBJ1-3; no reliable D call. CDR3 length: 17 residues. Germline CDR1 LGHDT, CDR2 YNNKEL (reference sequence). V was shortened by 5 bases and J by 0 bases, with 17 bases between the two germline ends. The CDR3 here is CASSADGSTYSGNTIYF. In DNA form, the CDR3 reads TGTGCCAGCAGCGCCGACGGCTCAACCTACTCTGGAAACACCATATATTTT.

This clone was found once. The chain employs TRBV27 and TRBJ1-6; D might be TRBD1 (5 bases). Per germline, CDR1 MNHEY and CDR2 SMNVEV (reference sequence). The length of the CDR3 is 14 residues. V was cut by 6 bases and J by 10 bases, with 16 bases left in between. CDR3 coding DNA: TGTGCCAGCAGATATCTTCCAGGGATCTCACCCCTCCACTTT. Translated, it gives CASRYLPGISPLHF.

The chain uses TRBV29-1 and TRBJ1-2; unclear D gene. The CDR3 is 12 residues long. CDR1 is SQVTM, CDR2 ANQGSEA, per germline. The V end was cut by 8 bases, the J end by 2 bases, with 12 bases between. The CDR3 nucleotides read TGCAGCACACCCTCGACGAACTATGGCTACACCTTC. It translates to CSTPSTNYGYTF.

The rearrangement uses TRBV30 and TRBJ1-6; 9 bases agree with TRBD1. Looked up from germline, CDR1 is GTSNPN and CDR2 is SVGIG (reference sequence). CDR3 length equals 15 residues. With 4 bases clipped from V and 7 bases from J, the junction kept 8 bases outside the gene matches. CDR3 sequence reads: CAWTPMTGGNSPLHF. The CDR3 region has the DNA TGTGCCTGGACCCCCATGACAGGGGGAAATTCACCCCTCCACTTT. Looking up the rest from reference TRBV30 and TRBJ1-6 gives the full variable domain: SQTIHQWPATLVQPVGSPLSLECTVEGTSNPNLYWYRQAAGRGLQLLFYSVGIGQISSEVPQNLSASRPQDRQFILSSKKLLLSDSGFYLCAWTPMTGGNSPLHFGNGTRLTVT.

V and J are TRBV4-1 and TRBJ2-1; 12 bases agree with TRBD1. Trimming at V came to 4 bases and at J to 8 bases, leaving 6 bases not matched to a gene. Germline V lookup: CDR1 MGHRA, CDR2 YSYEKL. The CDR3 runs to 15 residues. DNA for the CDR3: TGCGCCAGCAGCCCCCGGGACAGGGGGCTTGATGAGCAGTTCTTC. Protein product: CASSPRDRGLDEQFF.

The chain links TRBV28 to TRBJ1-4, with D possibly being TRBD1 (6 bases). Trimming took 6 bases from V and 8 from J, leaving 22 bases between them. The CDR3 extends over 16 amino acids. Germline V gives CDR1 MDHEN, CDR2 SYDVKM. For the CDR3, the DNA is TGTGCCAGCAGCCCACCCCACAGGGCGGTTCGGGAAAAACTGTTTTTT. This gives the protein CASSPPHRAVREKLFF. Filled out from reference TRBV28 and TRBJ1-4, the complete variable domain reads DVKVTQSSRYLVKRTGEKVFLECVQDMDHENMFWYRQDPGLGLRLIYFSYDVKMKEKGDIPEGYSVSREKKERFSLILESASTNQTSMYLCASSPPHRAVREKLFFGSGTQLSVL.

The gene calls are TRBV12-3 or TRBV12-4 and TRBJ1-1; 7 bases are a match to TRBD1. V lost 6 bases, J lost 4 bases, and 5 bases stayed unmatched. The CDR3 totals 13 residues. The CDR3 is CASSLTGATEAFF. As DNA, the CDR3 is TGTGCCAGCAGCCTAACAGGGGCCACTGAAGCTTTCTTT.

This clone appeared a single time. The CDR3 DNA reads TGTGCCAGCATAAAATGGGGAAACACCATATATTTT. The encoded protein is CASIKWGNTIYF. The chain is built from TRBV9 and TRBJ1-3; D ambiguous. Trimming shortened V by 6 bases and J by 4 bases, and 8 bases separated the two germline ends. Germline V gives CDR1 SGDLS, CDR2 YYNGEE. The CDR3 covers 12 residues.

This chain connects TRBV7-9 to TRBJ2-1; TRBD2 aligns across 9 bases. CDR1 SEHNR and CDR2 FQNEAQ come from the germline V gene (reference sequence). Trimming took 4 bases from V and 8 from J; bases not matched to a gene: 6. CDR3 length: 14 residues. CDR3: CASSSGLARHEQFF. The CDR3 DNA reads TGTGCCAGCAGCTCGGGACTAGCTAGACATGAGCAGTTCTTC.

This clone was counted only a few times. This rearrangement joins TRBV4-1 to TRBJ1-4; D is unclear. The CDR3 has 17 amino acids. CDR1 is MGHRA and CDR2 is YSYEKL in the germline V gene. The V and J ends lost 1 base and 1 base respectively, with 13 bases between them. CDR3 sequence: CASSQGRLRGTNEKLFF. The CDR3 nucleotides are TGCGCCAGCAGCCAAGGCCGACTTCGGGGAACTAATGAAAAACTGTTTTTT.

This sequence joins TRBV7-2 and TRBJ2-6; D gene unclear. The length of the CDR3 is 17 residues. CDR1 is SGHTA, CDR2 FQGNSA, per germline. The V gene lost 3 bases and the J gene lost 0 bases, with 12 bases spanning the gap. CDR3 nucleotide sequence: TGTGCCAGCAGCTTTTACGTCAGTCCCTCTGGGGCCAACGTCCTGACTTTC. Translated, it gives CASSFYVSPSGANVLTF.

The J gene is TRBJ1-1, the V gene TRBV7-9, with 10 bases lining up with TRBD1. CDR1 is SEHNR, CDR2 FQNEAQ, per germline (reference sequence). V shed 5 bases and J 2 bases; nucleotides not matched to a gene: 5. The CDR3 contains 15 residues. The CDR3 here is CASSVGQGGNTEAFF. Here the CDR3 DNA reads TGTGCCAGCAGCGTAGGACAGGGGGGTAACACTGAAGCTTTCTTT.

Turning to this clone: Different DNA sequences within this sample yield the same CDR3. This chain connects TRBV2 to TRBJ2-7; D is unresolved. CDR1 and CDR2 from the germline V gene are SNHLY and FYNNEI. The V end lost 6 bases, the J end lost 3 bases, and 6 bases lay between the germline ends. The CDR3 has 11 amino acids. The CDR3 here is CASRVSYEQYF. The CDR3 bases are TGTGCCAGCAGGGTCAGCTACGAGCAGTACTTC.

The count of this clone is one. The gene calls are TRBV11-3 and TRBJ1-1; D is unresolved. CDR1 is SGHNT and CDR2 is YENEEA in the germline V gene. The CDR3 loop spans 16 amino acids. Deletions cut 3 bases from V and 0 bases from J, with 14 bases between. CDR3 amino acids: CASSFGELELNTEAFF. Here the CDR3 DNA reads TGTGCCAGCAGCTTCGGCGAGTTAGAATTGAACACTGAAGCTTTCTTT.

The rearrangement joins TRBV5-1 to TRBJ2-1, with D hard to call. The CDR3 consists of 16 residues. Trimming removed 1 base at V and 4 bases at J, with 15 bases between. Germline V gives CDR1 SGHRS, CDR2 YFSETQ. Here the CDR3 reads CASSLKTVRAYNEQFF. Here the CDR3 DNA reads TGCGCCAGCAGCTTGAAGACGGTAAGAGCGTACAATGAGCAGTTCTTC.

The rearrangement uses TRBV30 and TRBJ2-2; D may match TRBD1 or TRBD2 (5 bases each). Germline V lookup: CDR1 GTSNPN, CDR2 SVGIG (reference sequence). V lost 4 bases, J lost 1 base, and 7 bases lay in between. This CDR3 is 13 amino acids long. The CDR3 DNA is TGTGCCTGGATGGGGGTGAACACCGGGGAGCTGTTTTTT. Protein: CAWMGVNTGELFF.

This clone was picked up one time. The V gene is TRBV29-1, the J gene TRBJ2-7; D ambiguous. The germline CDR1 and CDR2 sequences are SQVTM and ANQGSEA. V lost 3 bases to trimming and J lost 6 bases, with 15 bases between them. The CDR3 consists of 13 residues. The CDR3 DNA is TGCAGCGTTGATGACGGCCCCGCCGCCGAGCAGTACTTC. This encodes CSVDDGPAAEQYF.

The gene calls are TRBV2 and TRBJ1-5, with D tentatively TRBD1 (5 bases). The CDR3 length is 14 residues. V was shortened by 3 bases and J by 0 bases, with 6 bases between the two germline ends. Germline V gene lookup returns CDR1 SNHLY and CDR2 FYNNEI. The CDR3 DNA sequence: TGTGCCAGCAGTGAGCAGGGTAGCAATCAGCCCCAGCATTTT. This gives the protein CASSEQGSNQPQHF.

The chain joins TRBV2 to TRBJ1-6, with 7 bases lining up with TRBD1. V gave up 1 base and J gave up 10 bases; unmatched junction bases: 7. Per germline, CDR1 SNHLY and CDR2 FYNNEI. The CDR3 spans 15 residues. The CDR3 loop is CASSEGLGGGSPLHF. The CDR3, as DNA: TGTGCCAGCAGTGAAGGTTTAGGGGGCGGATCACCCCTCCACTTT.

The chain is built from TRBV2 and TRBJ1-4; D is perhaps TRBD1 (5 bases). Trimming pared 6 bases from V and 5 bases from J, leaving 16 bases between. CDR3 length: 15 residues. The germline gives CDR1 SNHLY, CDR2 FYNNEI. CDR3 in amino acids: CASRGEGGRNEKLFF. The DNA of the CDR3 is TGTGCCAGCAGAGGGGAGGGAGGACGGAATGAAAAACTGTTTTTT.

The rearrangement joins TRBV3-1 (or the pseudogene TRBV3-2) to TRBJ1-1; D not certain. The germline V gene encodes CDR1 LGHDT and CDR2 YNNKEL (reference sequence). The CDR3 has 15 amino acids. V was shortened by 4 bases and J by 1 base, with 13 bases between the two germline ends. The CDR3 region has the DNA TGTGCCAGCAGCCGTCTGGGCTCCGGGAACACTGAAGCTTTCTTT. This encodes CASSRLGSGNTEAFF.

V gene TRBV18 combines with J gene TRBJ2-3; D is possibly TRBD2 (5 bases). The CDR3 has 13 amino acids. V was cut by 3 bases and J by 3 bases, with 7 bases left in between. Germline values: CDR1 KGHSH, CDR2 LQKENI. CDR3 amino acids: CASSPGVTDTQYF. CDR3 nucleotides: TGTGCCAGCTCACCCGGGGTTACAGATACGCAGTATTTT.